The 17 T cell receptor beta chains below come from one sample, sequenced in a study of response to subunit inactivated influenza vaccine. TCRdb ran MiXCR on the RT-PCR reads and lists one entry per CDR3 protein. The table shows about 620,000 distinct CDR3 sequences, with around 11% occurring only once. These same data were also listed under a study on T cells expressing NK-cell markers. In that study: Making the TCR beta cDNA relied on 5'RACE template switching with UMIs.

The source was PBMCs from blood, collected on the day of vaccination. These receptor sequences come from a man aged 50 to 59 who received an inactivated influenza vaccine.

This clonotype was detected only a few times. CDR3 DNA: TGTGCCAGCAGTTACGGGACTAGCGGAAACTACGAGCAGTACTTC. This sequence encodes CASSYGTSGNYEQYF. This sequence joins TRBV6-5 and TRBJ2-7, with TRBD2 identical over 11 bases. After removal of 2 bases from V and 3 bases from J, the junction contained 3 bases not matched to a gene. Germline V gives CDR1 MNHEY, CDR2 SVGAGI. The CDR3 consists of 15 residues.

A few counts support this clonotype. V usage is TRBV10-3 and J usage is TRBJ1-1; 10 nucleotides line up with TRBD1. The length of the CDR3 is 15 residues. Germline loops: CDR1 ENHRY, CDR2 SYGVKD. The trim removed 2 bases at V and 3 bases at J, leaving 3 bases unmatched. The CDR3 DNA reads TGTGCCATCAGTGAGAGGGGGACAGGGGACACTGAAGCTTTCTTT. Encoded protein: CAISERGTGDTEAFF.

The chain has TRBV3-1 and TRBJ2-7; 8 bases match TRBD2. The J segment lost 5 bases and the V segment lost 2 bases, leaving 8 bases of the junction unmatched. There are 15 residues in the CDR3. Germline assignment: CDR1 LGHDT and CDR2 YNNKEL (reference sequence). CDR3 nucleotides: TGTGCCAGCAGCCAAAGCGGGGGCGCGTTCCACGAGCAGTACTTC. Its translation is CASSQSGGAFHEQYF.

This clonotype was seen a few times. This chain joins TRBV6-1 and TRBJ2-1, with 13 bases aligning to TRBD2. V trimming: 6 bases; J trimming: 1 base; junction bases outside the gene matches: 12. CDR1 is MNHNS and CDR2 is SASEGT in the germline V gene. This CDR3 spans 19 amino acids. This CDR3 reads CASRGPGLAGSGSYNEQFF. As DNA, the CDR3 is TGTGCCAGCAGAGGTCCGGGACTAGCGGGGTCGGGGTCCTACAATGAGCAGTTCTTC.

Ten or more counts support this clonotype. This chain's CDR3 is CASSLSGTSSLVDTQYF. The CDR3 nucleotides read TGTGCCAGCAGCTTGTCCGGGACTAGCTCCTTGGTAGATACGCAGTATTTT. V and J are TRBV7-2 and TRBJ2-3, with TRBD2 matching over 9 bases. This CDR3 spans 17 amino acids. Germline loops: CDR1 SGHTA, CDR2 FQGNSA. V lost 3 bases, J lost 5 bases, and 12 bases stayed unmatched.

The chain employs TRBV10-3 and TRBJ1-6; D is possibly TRBD1 (6 bases). The CDR3 runs to 14 residues. Trimming shortened V by 6 bases and J by 5 bases, and 11 bases separated the two germline ends. From germline, CDR1 is ENHRY and CDR2 SYGVKD. CDR3 protein: CAISTGQDNSPLHF. In DNA form, the CDR3 reads TGTGCCATCAGCACGGGACAAGATAATTCACCCCTCCACTTT.

The V and J genes are TRBV7-6 and TRBJ1-3; the D is unclear. Germline lookup yields CDR1 SGHVS and CDR2 FNYEAQ. Deletions cut 4 bases from V and 0 bases from J, with 10 bases between. The CDR3 sequence is 15 residues long. CDR3 loop: CASSYDNGSGNTIYF. CDR3 DNA sequence: TGTGCCAGCAGCTATGACAATGGCTCTGGAAACACCATATATTTT.

The V and J genes are TRBV7-2 and TRBJ2-1; D remains ambiguous. Deletions cut 5 bases from V and 6 bases from J, with 14 bases between. Germline CDR1 is SGHTA and CDR2 is FQGNSA. This CDR3 is built from 14 residues. CDR3 nucleotides: TGTGCCAGCAGCCCGAACCTTTGGGGCAATGAGCAGTTCTTC. Its protein is CASSPNLWGNEQFF.

The genes are TRBV20-1 and TRBJ2-1; 12 nucleotides agree with TRBD2. The J call may be faulty, since TRBJ2-7 better matches the DNA end. The CDR3 sequence is 16 residues long. CDR1 DFQATT and CDR2 SNEGSKA come from the germline V gene (reference sequence). The DNA for the CDR3 is TGCAGTGCTGCCAGCAGACTAGCGGGAGTCTACAATGAGCAGTACTTC. Amino acids: CSAASRLAGVYNEQYF.

V is TRBV11-2 and J is TRBJ2-5, with TRBD2 matching over 10 bases. Unmatched junction bases numbered 9, after V lost 4 bases and J lost 4 bases. From germline, CDR1 is SGHAT and CDR2 FQNNGV. The CDR3 sequence is 16 residues long. The CDR3 nucleotides are TGTGCCAGCAGCTCGAGACTAGCGGGTGGTGTAGAGACCCAGTACTTC. Translated: CASSSRLAGGVETQYF.

The gene calls are TRBV12-3 or TRBV12-4 and TRBJ2-3; TRBD2 agrees at 9 bases. The CDR3 is 15 amino acids. Trimming took 0 bases from V and 6 from J; bases not matched to a gene: 4. The DNA of the CDR3 is TGTGCCAGCAGTTTAGCTCTAGCGGGGAGGGATACGCAGTATTTT. Translation: CASSLALAGRDTQYF.

The chain has TRBV21-1 and TRBJ2-7; whether TRBD1, the table's D call, matches the DNA was not checked. TRBV21-1 is deemed a pseudogene. The CDR3 totals 14 residues. The CDR3 region has the DNA TGTGCCAGCAGCAAAGTTAAAGGGGGCTACGAGCAGTACTTC. Translation: CASSKVKGGYEQYF.

The sample holds a few counts of this clonotype. This chain links TRBV21-1 with TRBJ2-7; the table assigns TRBD1, which was not confirmed against the DNA. TRBV21-1 is given as a pseudogene. The CDR3 is made up of 15 amino acids. The DNA of the CDR3 is TGTGCCAGCAGCAACCAACAGGGGGCGCATTGCGAGCAGTACTTC. It translates to CASSNQQGAHCEQYF.

This clonotype appeared a few times. The chain employs TRBV29-1 and TRBJ2-7, with 8 bases lining up with TRBD2. Looked up from germline, CDR1 is SQVTM and CDR2 is ANQGSEA. CDR3 length equals 14 residues. The V gene end was trimmed by 3 bases and the J gene end by 4 bases; junction bases not matched to a gene: 8. The CDR3 protein is CSVDGAGGPYEQYF. As DNA, the CDR3 is TGCAGCGTTGATGGGGCGGGAGGCCCTTACGAGCAGTACTTC.

This clonotype has a count of ten or more. This rearrangement joins TRBV24-1 to TRBJ1-2; TRBD1 aligns across 8 bases. Trimming removed 4 bases from V and 7 bases from J; junction bases left unmatched: 7. Germline CDR1 KGHDR, CDR2 SFDVKD. The CDR3 is 14 residues long. Written as DNA, the CDR3 is TGTGCCACCAGTGAGGCCGACAGGGGACTTGGCTACACCTTC. Its translation is CATSEADRGLGYTF.

The chain couples TRBV30 to TRBJ2-1; no definite D call. The CDR3 sequence is 13 residues long. V was cut by 1 base and J by 9 bases, with 13 bases left in between. Germline CDR1 is GTSNPN and CDR2 is SVGIG (reference sequence). CDR3 residues: CAWSASLVAEQFF. Here the CDR3 DNA reads TGTGCCTGGAGTGCTAGTCTGGTGGCTGAGCAGTTCTTC. Full variable domain (missing parts from reference TRBV30 and TRBJ2-1): SQTIHQWPATLVQPVGSPLSLECTVEGTSNPNLYWYRQAAGRGLQLLFYSVGIGQISSEVPQNLSASRPQDRQFILSSKKLLLSDSGFYLCAWSASLVAEQFFGPGTRLTVL.

This clonotype has more than one count but fewer than ten. This chain joins TRBV4-2 and TRBJ2-2; unclear D gene. Germline V gene lookup returns CDR1 LGHNA and CDR2 YNFKEQ. The CDR3 contains 15 residues. V was pared by 4 bases and J by 5 bases, with 14 bases between. The CDR3 protein is CASSLLNRRTGELFF. CDR3 bases: TGTGCCAGCAGCCTCCTAAATAGGAGAACCGGGGAGCTGTTTTTT.